These T cell receptor beta chains were read from a single sample in a study of metastatic and nonmetastatic thyroid tumors. TCRdb reprocessed the PCR reads via MiXCR. There are roughly 20,000 clones in the sample; around 30% occur only once, and under 15% lies in the top ten. Sequencing was carried out using tumor tissue. The receptors originated from a female donor with papillary thyroid cancer or a benign thyroid nodule (not recorded which). Some clones in this sample may be carry-over from other donors' samples. Both conserved end residues are part of each CDR3. D genes are given only for firm matches. Only some rows state a clone size, as once, few, many or a class for expanded clones.

DNA: TGTGCCAGCAGTGAAGAACACCTGGGTAGGGCCTTC; CDR3: CASSEEHLGRAF; V: TRBV2; size: few; D: -; J: TRBJ1-2
DNA: TGTGCCAGCAGACCCGGGAGGCAGCTCTCTCTTGGGAACGAGCAGTACTTC; CDR3: CASRPGRQLSLGNEQYF; V: TRBV6-2/TRBV6-3; size: few; D: TRBD2; J: TRBJ2-7
DNA: TGTGCCTGGAGTGGAAGCGGGAGCGCCGGGGAGCTGTTTTTT; CDR3: CAWSGSGSAGELFF; V: TRBV30; size: -; D: TRBD2; J: TRBJ2-2
DNA: TGTGCCAGCAGCTTAGGAGCGGGAGAGGGAGATACGCAGTATTTT; CDR3: CASSLGAGEGDTQYF; V: TRBV7-6; size: -; D: TRBD2; J: TRBJ2-3
DNA: TGTGCCAGCAGCTTCCGGGGAGAGACCCAGTACTTC; CDR3: CASSFRGETQYF; V: TRBV7-2; size: -; D: -; J: TRBJ2-5
DNA: TGTGCCAGCAGACCTACCTCGGGACAGGGGTTACTCAATGAGCAGTTCTTC; CDR3: CASRPTSGQGLLNEQFF; V: TRBV28; size: few; D: TRBD1; J: TRBJ2-1
DNA: TGCAGTGCTCCGACTAGCGCTCAAAACATTCAGTACTTC; CDR3: CSAPTSAQNIQYF; V: TRBV20-1; size: -; D: TRBD2; J: TRBJ2-4
DNA: TGTGCCAGCAGCCTCGGAAGCGGGAGACCAGATACGCAGTATTTT; CDR3: CASSLGSGRPDTQYF; V: TRBV11-2; size: -; D: TRBD2; J: TRBJ2-3
DNA: TGTGCCAGCAGTTACTGGACAGGGGACCTAAACACCATATATTTT; CDR3: CASSYWTGDLNTIYF; V: TRBV6-5; size: -; D: TRBD1; J: TRBJ1-3
DNA: TGTGCCAGTACGTCTTCTAGGAAGGACACCGGGGAGCTGTTTTTT; CDR3: CASTSSRKDTGELFF; V: TRBV19; size: -; D: -; J: TRBJ2-2
DNA: TGTGCCAGCAGCCAGATACTAGCGTCACTTCTTTACGAGCAGTACTTC; CDR3: CASSQILASLLYEQYF; V: TRBV6-1; size: few; D: TRBD2; J: TRBJ2-7
DNA: TGTGCTAGTGGTTTTAATAAGGGAGGCTCCTACAATGAGCAGTTCTTC; CDR3: CASGFNKGGSYNEQFF; V: TRBV12-5; size: few; D: -; J: TRBJ2-1
DNA: TGCGCCAGCAGTGAGAATTACGACGAGCAGTACTTC; CDR3: CASSENYDEQYF; V: TRBV10-1; size: -; D: -; J: TRBJ2-7
DNA: TGTGCCAGCAGCCCGGGACAGGGTACCTACGAGCAGTACTTC; CDR3: CASSPGQGTYEQYF; V: TRBV27; size: -; D: TRBD1; J: TRBJ2-7
DNA: TGTGCCAGCAGCCCGCACAGGAATGAGCAGTTCTTC; CDR3: CASSPHRNEQFF; V: TRBV7-3; size: few; D: -; J: TRBJ2-1
DNA: TGTGCCAGCAGCCGGGACAGAGCCCGCGGCTACACCTTC; CDR3: CASSRDRARGYTF; V: TRBV6-2/TRBV6-3; size: -; D: TRBD1; J: TRBJ1-2
DNA: TGCGCCAGCAGCTTGGAACTGTTGGGGGGCGAGAAGGGCTACACCTTC; CDR3: CASSLELLGGEKGYTF; V: TRBV5-1; size: medium-sized; D: -; J: TRBJ1-2
DNA: TGTGCCACCAGTGACCCCCGTGGCGGGAGAGTAGATACGCAGTATTTT; CDR3: CATSDPRGGRVDTQYF; V: TRBV24-1; size: few; D: TRBD2; J: TRBJ2-3
DNA: TGTGCCACCGCCGGGGCAGGGGGCCCGAACACTGAAGCTTTCTTT; CDR3: CATAGAGGPNTEAFF; V: TRBV10-3; size: medium-sized; D: TRBD1; J: TRBJ1-1
DNA: TGTGCCAGCAGCTTCCCGCCCCGCGGTATCTACGAGCAGTACTTC; CDR3: CASSFPPRGIYEQYF; V: TRBV6-1; size: -; D: -; J: TRBJ2-7
DNA: TGTGCCAGCTCACCAACGGGGACCGGGGAGCTGTTTTTT; CDR3: CASSPTGTGELFF; V: TRBV18; size: -; D: -; J: TRBJ2-2
DNA: TGTGCCAGCTCGCTCGGGGGACTAGCGGTGGAGACCCAGTACTTC; CDR3: CASSLGGLAVETQYF; V: TRBV18; size: many; D: TRBD2; J: TRBJ2-5
DNA: TGTGCCAGCTCACTCCAATTCGCAAACACCGGGGAGCTGTTTTTT; CDR3: CASSLQFANTGELFF; V: TRBV18; size: many; D: -; J: TRBJ2-2
DNA: TGTGTCAGCAGCCTAGCGGGAAACAATGAGCAGCTCTTC; CDR3: CVSSLAGNNEQLF; V: TRBV2; size: -; D: TRBD2; J: TRBJ2-1
DNA: TGTGCCATGGGACAGGGTCAGCCCTACGAGCAGTACTTC; CDR3: CAMGQGQPYEQYF; V: TRBV10-3; size: medium-sized; D: TRBD1; J: TRBJ2-7
DNA: TGTGCCAGCAGCTTGGCGACTAGCGGGAGGAACACCGGGGAGCTGTTTTTT; CDR3: CASSLATSGRNTGELFF; V: TRBV7-2; size: -; D: TRBD2; J: TRBJ2-2
DNA: TGTGCCAGTAGTATAGATGGTTCTTACAGCTCTGGGGCCAACGTCCTGACTTTC; CDR3: CASSIDGSYSSGANVLTF; V: TRBV19; size: many; D: -; J: TRBJ2-6
DNA: TGCAGCGTTGAACAGGTCACTGAAGCTTTCTTT; CDR3: CSVEQVTEAFF; V: TRBV29-1; size: few; D: -; J: TRBJ1-1
DNA: TGTGCCAAGAGGGGGAGAAAGAACACTGAAGCTTTCTTT; CDR3: CAKRGRKNTEAFF; V: TRBV2; size: few; D: -; J: TRBJ1-1
DNA: TGTGCCAGCAGCTTGGGGACAGGGGGGTACAATGAGCAGTTCTTC; CDR3: CASSLGTGGYNEQFF; V: TRBV5-6; size: many; D: TRBD1; J: TRBJ2-1